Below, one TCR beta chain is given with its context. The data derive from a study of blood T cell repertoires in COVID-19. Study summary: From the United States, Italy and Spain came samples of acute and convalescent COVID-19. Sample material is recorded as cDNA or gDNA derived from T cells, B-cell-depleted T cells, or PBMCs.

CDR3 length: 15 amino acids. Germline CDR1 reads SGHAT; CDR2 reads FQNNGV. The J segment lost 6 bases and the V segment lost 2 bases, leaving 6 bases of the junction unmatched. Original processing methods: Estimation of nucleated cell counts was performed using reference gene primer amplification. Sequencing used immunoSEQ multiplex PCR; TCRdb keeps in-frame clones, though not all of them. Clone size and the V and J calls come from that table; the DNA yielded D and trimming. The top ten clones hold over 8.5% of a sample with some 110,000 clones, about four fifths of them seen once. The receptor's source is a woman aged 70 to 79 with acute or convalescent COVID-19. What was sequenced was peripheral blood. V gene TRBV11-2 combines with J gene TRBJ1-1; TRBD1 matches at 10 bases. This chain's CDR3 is CASSLHGTGVPEAFF. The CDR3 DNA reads TGTGCCAGCAGCTTACACGGGACAGGGGTTCCTGAAGCTTTCTTT.